This paragraph reports one TCR beta chain. This clone has a handful of counts. Its antigen remains unidentified. No qualities accompany the bases; no much larger clone lies one base away. This entry belongs to a study of STAT5B mutations in CD4+ large granular lymphocyte leukemia (dated by TCRdb to 2021 to 2024). Background for the entire study: Among healthy controls, the CDR3 'QG' motif was associated with a particular HLA allele. The purity of purified fractions was confirmed by flow cytometry on FACSCanto II or FACSVerse to exceed 95% among lymphocytes. The TCRbeta repertoires of CD4+ T-cell large granular lymphocyte leukemia patients were compared with the TCRbeta repertoires of healthy blood donors. The investigation overall reported the following: The data were not HLA-matched, and the relatively small sample size could explain the higher clonality seen in CD4+ compared with CD8+ T-LGLL. TRBV06-family usage was enriched among the top patient clones (8/27) compared with healthy controls (2/35). Main leukemic clonotypes were private to each patient, although roughly 24% of the main leukemic clonotypes were found at low frequency in the non-leukemic repertoires of other patients. CD4-sorted patient repertoires appeared more clonal than healthy CD4+ repertoires, and this difference persisted after removing the putative leukemic clones.

Buffy coats from roughly 37 blood donors, supplied by the Finnish Red Cross blood service, were used as healthy controls. All TCR-sequenced material derived from peripheral blood: patient blood samples and healthy donor buffy coats. Ficoll-Hypaque gradient centrifugation was used to isolate peripheral blood mononuclear cells. CD4+ cells were magnetically purified from the buffy coats of healthy controls. The Gentra Puregene Cell and Tissue kit was used for genomic DNA extraction, and quantification was performed on a Qubit 2.0 fluorometer. The immunoSEQ assay at survey resolution was used to sequence TCRbeta rearrangements from genomic DNA. Regarding the original processing steps: In the TCR sequencing data, the smallest productive clonotype frequency that could be detected was 2.59 x 10-5. Only productive TCRbeta rearrangements, defined as complete and in-frame sequences, were included in the analyses. Clonality for each sample was calculated as Simpson clonality in the immunoSEQ Analyzer version 3.0. Based on frequency, clones were grouped as very rare, small, medium, large (1-20%) or hyperexpanded (>20%). Generation probabilities were estimated with OLGA 1.2.3, V-gene circos plots were generated with VDJtools, specificities were searched for in VDJdb, and CDR3 motifs were identified with GLIPH. TCRdb stores this immuneACCESS table with in-frame sequences only. Part of the clones is absent; in the studies checked, under half of the shortfall reflects unresolved V genes, and no reason is known for the rest. The DNA gave D and trimming, while V, J and clone size come from that table. The sample table lists 25,000 to 30,000 clones, 81% of them with a count of one. The ten largest account for 0.25% to 0.35% of the sample.

According to the germline V gene, CDR1 reads SGHRS and CDR2 reads YFSETQ. The CDR3 measures 15 amino acids from cysteine to phenylalanine. Only the CDR3 DNA stays, 45 bases, in frame from base 1. The V end gives up 3 bases and the J end 7 bases, leaving 11 bases in the junction not matched to a gene. The specimen sequenced was CD4+ T cells from blood buffy coats. The chain joins TRBV5-1 to TRBJ1-2; TRBD1 aligns with 8 central bases. The TCR sequence derives from a human donor in good health. The CDR3 protein: CASSSPGQVSSGYTF. The bases read TGCGCCAGCAGCTCCCCGGGACAGGTATCATCTGGCTACACCTTC. The variable domain in full, with residues beyond the CDR3 obtained from the reference TRBV5-1 and TRBJ1-2 genes, is KAGVTQTPRYLIKTRGQQVTLSCSPISGHRSVSWYQQTPGQGLQFLFEYFSETQRNKGNFPGRFSGRQFSNSRSEMNVSTLELGDSALYLCASSSPGQVSSGYTFGSGTRLTVV.